This T cell receptor (beta chain) originates from a study of cytomegalovirus exposure and HLA in healthy donors. Turning to the study itself: Earlier findings included 90 million to 120 million unique TCR beta sequences obtained from some 180 million T cells. Study results and limitations: Later work found that TCR association rates differed between HLA loci; DRB1 had the most and HLA-C the fewest. Associated with HLA alleles at 0.05 false discovery rate in a later analysis were around 15,000 TCR beta sequences.

Primers for the PCR totalled 60 Vbeta and 13 Jbeta. Clones were read by immunoSEQ multiplex PCR, and TCRdb kept only the in-frame ones, dropping some. The data hold roughly 130,000 clones, with 82% observed a single time. This clone was seen once. Its specificity is unknown. V gave up 8 bases and J gave up 0 bases; unmatched junction bases: 6. The CDR3 sequence is 15 residues long. The germline gives CDR1 MDHEN, CDR2 SYDVKM. The sample comprised PBMCs. The TCR comes from a male donor in good health and CMV-seropositive. The chain is built from TRBV28 and TRBJ1-3; 8 bases are shared with TRBD1. Here the CDR3 DNA reads TGTGCCAGCGGGACAGGCCTATTCTCTGGAAACACCATATATTTT. This encodes CASGTGLFSGNTIYF.